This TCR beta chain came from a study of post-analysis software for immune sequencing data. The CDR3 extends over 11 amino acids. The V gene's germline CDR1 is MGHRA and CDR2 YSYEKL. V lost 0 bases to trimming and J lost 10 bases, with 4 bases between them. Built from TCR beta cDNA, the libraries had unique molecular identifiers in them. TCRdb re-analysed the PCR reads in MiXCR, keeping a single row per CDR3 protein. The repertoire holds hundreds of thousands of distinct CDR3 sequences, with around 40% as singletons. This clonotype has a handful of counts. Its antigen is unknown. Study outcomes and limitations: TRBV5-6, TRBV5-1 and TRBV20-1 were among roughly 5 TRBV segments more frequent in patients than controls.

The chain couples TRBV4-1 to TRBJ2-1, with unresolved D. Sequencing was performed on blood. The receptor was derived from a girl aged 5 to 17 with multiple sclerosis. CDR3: CASSQEGEQFF. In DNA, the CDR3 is TGCGCCAGCAGCCAAGAGGGAGAGCAGTTCTTC.